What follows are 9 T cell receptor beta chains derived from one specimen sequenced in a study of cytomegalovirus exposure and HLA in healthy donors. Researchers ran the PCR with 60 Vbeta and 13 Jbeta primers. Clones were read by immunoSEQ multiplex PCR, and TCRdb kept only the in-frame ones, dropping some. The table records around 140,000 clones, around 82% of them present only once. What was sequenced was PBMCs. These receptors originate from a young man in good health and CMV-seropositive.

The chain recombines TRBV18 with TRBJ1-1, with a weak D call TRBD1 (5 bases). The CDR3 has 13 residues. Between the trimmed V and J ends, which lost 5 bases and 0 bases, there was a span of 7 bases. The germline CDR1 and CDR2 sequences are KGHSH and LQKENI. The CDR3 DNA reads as TGTGCCAGCTCAGAGACAGTGAACACTGAAGCTTTCTTT. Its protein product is CASSETVNTEAFF.

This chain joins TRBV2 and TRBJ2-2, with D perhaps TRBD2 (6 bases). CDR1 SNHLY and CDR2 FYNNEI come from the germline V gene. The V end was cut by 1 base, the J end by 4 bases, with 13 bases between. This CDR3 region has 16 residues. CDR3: CASSEVSGRSTGELFF. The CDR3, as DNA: TGTGCCAGCAGTGAAGTTAGCGGCCGCTCCACCGGGGAGCTGTTTTTT.

Here the CDR3 reads CASSRPDRRLSTDTQYF. Here the CDR3 DNA reads TGTGCCAGCAGTCGGCCGGACAGGCGCCTTAGCACAGATACGCAGTATTTT. The genes are TRBV28 and TRBJ2-3; 7 bases agree with TRBD1. The CDR3 contains 17 residues. Germline CDR1 is MDHEN and CDR2 is SYDVKM. The ends lost 5 bases at V and 0 bases at J; junction bases unmatched: 11.

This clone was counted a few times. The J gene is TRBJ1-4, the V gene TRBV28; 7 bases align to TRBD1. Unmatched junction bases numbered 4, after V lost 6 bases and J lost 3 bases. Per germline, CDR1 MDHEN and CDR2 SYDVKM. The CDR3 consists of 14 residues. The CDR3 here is CASRLTGSNEKLFF. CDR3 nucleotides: TGTGCCAGCAGATTGACAGGGTCTAATGAAAAACTGTTTTTT.

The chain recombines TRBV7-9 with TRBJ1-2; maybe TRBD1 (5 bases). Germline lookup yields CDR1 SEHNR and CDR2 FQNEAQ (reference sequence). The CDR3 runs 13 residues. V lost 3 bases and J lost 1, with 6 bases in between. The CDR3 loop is CASSFDSNYGYTF. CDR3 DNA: TGTGCCAGCAGCTTTGACAGTAACTATGGCTACACCTTC. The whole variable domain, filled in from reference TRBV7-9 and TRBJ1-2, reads DTGVSQNPRHKITKRGQNVTFRCDPISEHNRLYWYRQTLGQGPEFLTYFQNEAQLEKSRLLSDRFSAERPKGSFSTLEIQRTEQGDSAMYLCASSFDSNYGYTFGSGTRLTVV.

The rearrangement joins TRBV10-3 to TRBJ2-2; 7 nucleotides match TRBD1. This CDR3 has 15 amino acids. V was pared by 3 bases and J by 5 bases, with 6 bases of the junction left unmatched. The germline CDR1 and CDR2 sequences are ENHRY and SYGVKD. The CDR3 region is CAISDRTGGTGELFF. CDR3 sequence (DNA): TGTGCCATCAGTGACAGGACAGGAGGAACCGGGGAGCTGTTTTTT.

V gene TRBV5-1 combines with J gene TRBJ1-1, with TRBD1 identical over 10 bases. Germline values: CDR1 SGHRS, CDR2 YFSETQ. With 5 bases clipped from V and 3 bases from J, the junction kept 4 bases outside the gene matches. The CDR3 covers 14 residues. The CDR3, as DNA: TGCGCCAGCAGGGCCGGGACAGGGGACACTGAAGCTTTCTTT. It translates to CASRAGTGDTEAFF.

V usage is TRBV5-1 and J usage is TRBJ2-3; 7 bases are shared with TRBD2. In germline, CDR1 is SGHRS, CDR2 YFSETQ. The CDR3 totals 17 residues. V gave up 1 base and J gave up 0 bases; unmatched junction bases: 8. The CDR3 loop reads CASSLQWVAGSTDTQYF. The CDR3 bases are TGCGCCAGCAGCTTGCAATGGGTAGCGGGTAGCACAGATACGCAGTATTTT.

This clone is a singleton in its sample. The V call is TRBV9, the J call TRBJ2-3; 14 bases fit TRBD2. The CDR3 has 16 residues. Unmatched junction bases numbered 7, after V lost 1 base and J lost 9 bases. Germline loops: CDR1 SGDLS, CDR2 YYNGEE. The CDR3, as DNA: TGTGCCAGCAGCGTAAGACTAGCGGGAGGGCCATTCACGCAGTATTTT. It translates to CASSVRLAGGPFTQYF.